This T cell receptor (beta chain) is from a study of human T cells and chemical hapten exposure. Looking at the study overall: The sensitizing agent was 2% DPC, placed on approximately 2 cm by approximately 2 cm of upper inner arm skin.

In its sample, this clonotype was seen many times. Its cognate antigen is unknown. Time point denoted: patch test 1, 2 weeks after DPC sensitization. The treatment here: therapeutic diphenylcyclopropenone sensitization with weekly scalp DPC. Study-level points and caveats: Expanded TCRs clustered into significantly more large CDR3 similarity groups than controls, the analysis revealed.

The germline CDR1 and CDR2 sequences are SGHTS and YDEGEE. Deletions cut 3 bases from V and 5 bases from J, with 17 bases between. This CDR3 is built from 15 residues. TCRdb ran MiXCR on the RACE reads and lists one entry per CDR3 protein. The sample has 75,000 to 90,000 distinct CDR3 sequences; 6% to 9% are singletons. Sample: whole blood, taken in connection with sensitization to the hapten diphenylcyclopropenone (DPC). The rearrangement links TRBV5-8 to TRBJ1-1, with a possible D match to TRBD1 (5 bases). The receptor was derived from a young woman with alopecia areata. Some clones in this sample may be carry-over from other donors' samples. For the CDR3, the DNA is TGTGCCAGCAGCTCAGGGACCCTGGAGGGTACTGAAGCTTTCTTT. Protein sequence: CASSSGTLEGTEAFF. Drawing the rest from reference TRBV5-8 and TRBJ1-1, the complete variable domain is EAGVTQSPTHLIKTRGQQATLRCSPISGHTSVYWYQQALGLGLQFLLWYDEGEERNRGNFPPRFSGRQFPNYSSELNVNALELEDSALYLCASSSGTLEGTEAFFGQGTRLTVV.